This T cell receptor beta chain was profiled in a study of cytomegalovirus exposure and HLA in healthy donors (dated by TCRdb to about 2017). The study in broad terms: An earlier analysis of 587 of the donors reported around 280 Gb of sequence data and 95 million to 130 million unique TCR beta sequences obtained from about 170 million T cells. Among approximately 370 genotyped donors of the cohort, an average of approximately 240,000 unique TCR beta nucleotide sequences was sequenced per donor, of which 15% to 20% were non-productive. About 280 gigabases of sequencing data and tens of millions of unique TCR sequences were included in an early release covering about 600 HLA-typed donors. A later genetic analysis took genome-wide SNP genotypes for about 55% of the 666 donors and used that subset as a discovery cohort. Every discovery cohort repertoire had been produced on one sequencing platform. Several DR-DQ haplotypes were handled as single units for association and clustering because linkage in the cohort was strong. Both class I and class II loci were covered by HLA typing, at four-digit resolution. The aim of the study was to test whether cataloging public T cell receptors could identify signatures of past pathogen exposure. Rather than drawing on any new phenotypic data, the later analysis identified candidate immune exposures from TCR beta sequences and the way those sequences occurred across donors. Besides the first cohort of around 670 subjects, a separate validation cohort made up of roughly 120 different subjects was used. The genetic ancestry cluster associated with self-reported Caucasian donors included roughly 84% of the 300 to 450 genotyped donors. The study used immunosequencing to profile the T cell repertoires of under 700 subjects and linked those repertoires to cytomegalovirus serostatus. A later analysis re-analyzed previously published TCR beta repertoires from roughly 690 donors and added high-resolution HLA genotyping to study TCR occurrence patterns. High-throughput TCR immunosequencing, statistical association of individual TCRs with disease status, and machine learning were combined to predict cytomegalovirus infection status. The number of donors typed differed by locus, with about 620-630 for A, B, C, DRB1 and DQB1, 522 for DQA1, 606 for DPA1, and 450 to 480 for DPB1. Donor age, sex, ethnicity and CMV serostatus were compiled together with the repertoire data. In an earlier analysis of roughly 600 of the donors, high-throughput TCR beta sequencing was used to judge whether each TCR beta V gene segment behaved as functional or pseudogenic.

The library relied on the immunoSEQ multiplex PCR assay. A mixture of 60 forward primers for TCR Vbeta segments and 13 reverse primers for TCR Jbeta segments was used in the multiplex PCR. A multiplex PCR assay on genomic DNA amplified the CDR3 region of rearranged TCR beta genes. On the Illumina HiSeq System, the amplified TCR beta libraries were sequenced as 87-base-pair reads. Turning to the authors' computational methods: Across the 670 or so repertoires, a later analysis counted 75 million to 90 million unique TCR beta chains, 9.5 million to 12 million of which were shared by at least two donors. Raw reads were error-corrected and collapsed into unique sequences by a nearest-neighbor algorithm in which closely related sequences were merged to remove PCR and sequencing errors. V, D and J gene segments were assigned by aligning CDR3 sequences to IMGT reference sequences. For a sequence to be retained, a match of at least six nucleotides was required to both a V gene segment and a J gene segment. A rearrangement was called productive if the CDR3 had no stop codons and remained in frame with V and J, and every other rearrangement was called non-productive. Following IMGT convention, CDR3 was defined as the stretch from the second conserved V-encoded cysteine to the conserved J-encoded phenylalanine. Sequences without an unambiguous match to a single V gene segment were excluded from the earlier analysis of about 640 of the donors. An earlier analysis of several hundred of the donors called V segments functional above 56.7% productive rearrangements and segregating when the between-donor standard deviation exceeded 5%. To diagnose cytomegalovirus status from the catalog of TCR beta chain sequences, a statistical classification framework was built. A later analysis assigned V and J genes by comparing TCR nucleotide sequences with IMGT/GENE-DB human TR gene sequences. The TCRdist pipeline was used in a later analysis to assign CDR3 sequences and most-parsimonious VDJ recombination scenarios. In a later analysis, each TCR beta chain was defined by its CDR3 amino acid sequence together with its V-gene family, and reads without a unique V-gene family were excluded. A later analysis removed roughly 590 highly shared, low-generation-probability nucleotide sequences to deal with suspected cross-contamination and a sequencing artifact. In a later analysis, a clonal expansion index for each public chain was calculated from normalized within-repertoire ranks of inferred template counts. In a later analysis, generation probabilities were computed with a VDJ recombination model fitted to out-of-frame rearrangements, and the resulting probabilities were checked against IGoR. A later analysis scored TCR-TCR, TCR-HLA and TCR-CMV co-occurrence with hypergeometric tests, applying a repertoire-size bias correction to TCR pairs. A later analysis estimated false discovery rates by permuting HLA or CMV assignments 20 times. In a later analysis, co-occurring TCRs were grouped using DBSCAN, and TCRdist sequence similarity was added for clustering within HLA-allele-positive subsets. Repertoires with fewer than 30,000 or more than 120,000 public chains were left out of co-occurrence clustering, as were about 5 repertoires with anomalous nucleotide sharing. The table was pulled from immuneACCESS by TCRdb, which kept in-frame rearrangements only. Such tables lose some clones; where checked, under half of the loss comes from unresolved V genes, and the rest has no known cause. For V, J and clone size, that table is used; D and trimming come from the DNA. Present in this sample are roughly 100,000 clones, under 85% of which were seen just once. The ten largest clones capture 1.5% to 2% of the sample.

About this clone itself: It has no known antigen specificity. No per-base quality is available; no much larger clone lies one base away.

The full study reports these points: Compared with the 666-donor mean, donors in an Asian-associated ancestry cluster had fewer N-insertions in productive TCRs, according to a later genetic analysis. While some public TCRs were present in many individuals, most TCR sequences turned up only very rarely across donors. A further reported finding was that TCR beta sequences accurately predicted the HLA-A and HLA-B alleles for most subjects in the first cohort. In a later analysis, the rate of TCR association differed among HLA loci, with DRB1 alleles having the most associated TCRs and HLA-C alleles having the fewest. In an earlier analysis of around 600 of the donors, most TCR beta V segments were observed in productive rearrangements about 90% or about 30% of the time, broadly matching IMGT annotations. CMV serostatus was the only immune exposure information available for the cohort. Assigning TCR associations to individual alleles was difficult when HLA alleles, especially DR and DQ, strongly co-occurred. V-gene and J-gene trimming of TCR beta chains was associated with a missense DCLRE1C variant in a later genetic analysis, and the association was replicated in an independent cohort. A later analysis reported that several top co-occurrence clusters appeared linked to parvovirus B19, influenza, CMV and Epstein-Barr virus. Three of the identified cytomegalovirus-associated TCR beta chains were confirmed in vitro to be specific for cytomegalovirus antigens. A total of 164 TCR beta chains were listed by the study as associated with cytomegalovirus. A cluster of highly shared sequence variants was judged likely to be a technical artifact of the sequencing pipeline. The classifier was reported to diagnose cytomegalovirus status with high specificity and sensitivity in both the original and validation cohorts. According to the authors, the approach could potentially be generalized to other disease states and immunological phenotypes. The presence/absence analyses assumed that sequencing depth was roughly uniform across donors, and that assumption may not be true. Around 16 rarely observed V segments, including chromosome 9 orphons, were excluded from the earlier analysis of some 590 of the donors because counts were too low. Some IMGT-functional V segments, including TRBV6-2 and TRBV6-3, could not be distinguished by the 87-base-pair reads and were therefore excluded. Because some donors lacked HLA typing at each locus, the association tests relied only on the typed subset. A later analysis found that HLA-associated TCR beta chains were more clonally expanded and had lower generation probabilities than equally common non-associated chains. A later analysis found that most CMV-associated TCR beta chains appeared HLA-restricted, with HLA associations seemingly driven largely by CMV exposure. Correlated functional status among segregating V segments might reflect linkage disequilibrium, but an unknown experimental factor could not be ruled out. At a false discovery rate of 0.05, a later analysis linked under 20,000 TCR beta sequences to specific HLA alleles. The cohort was sequenced for TCR beta chains only, and without alpha or paired-chain data the features that could be detected were limited.

The germline V gene provides CDR1 SQVTM and CDR2 ANQGSEA. Trimming costs V 1 base and J 0 bases, and their ends lie 10 bases apart. The CDR3 sequence holds 15 residues, the cysteine and phenylalanine included. The only DNA kept is the CDR3, 45 bases in frame from the first base. In total, roughly 670 healthy bone marrow donors made up the cohort. At the time of sampling, every cohort member was nominally healthy, though immune exposures that went unrecorded were likely present. The donor tested CMV seronegative, placing the donor among the roughly 400 seronegative members of the cohort. Every donor gave a peripheral blood sample, and the peripheral blood mononuclear cells from that sample were used for TCR beta sequencing. The Qiagen DNeasy Blood Extraction Kit was used to extract genomic DNA from the blood cell samples.

Sequencing was done on a sample of PBMCs. The chain uses TRBV29-1 and TRBJ2-1; 6 matching bases give a weak D call of TRBD2. The sequence was collected from a woman between 40 and 55 years old in good health and CMV-seronegative. The nucleotide sequence is TGCAGCGTTGAAGCCGGCGGGACCTCCTACAATGAGCAGTTCTTC. It translates as CSVEAGGTSYNEQFF.